This TCR beta chain was captured by sequencing in a study of T cell responses to AZD1222 COVID-19 vaccine. General observations from the study: Clonal diversity was possibly underestimated; the donors were predominantly white British and more often female.

TCRdb's copy holds only in-frame clones and misses some; the assay was immunoSEQ multiplex PCR. This sample yields 180,000 or so clones, of which roughly nine tenths are seen a single time; 1.7% belongs to the top ten. Germline V gene sequence: CDR1 SGHRS, CDR2 YFSETQ. This CDR3 comprises 17 residues. V gave up 3 bases and J gave up 0 bases, with 16 bases separating them. About this clone: Antigen specificity is unknown.

Source: peripheral blood, taken 28 days after the second AZD1222 dose. This TCR came from an adult who received the AZD1222 COVID-19 vaccine. The J gene is TRBJ2-1, the V gene TRBV5-1; D possibly uses TRBD1 or TRBD2 (5 bases each). CDR3 in DNA: TGCGCCAGCAGCTCGGGACCGGGCAGGGTCTCCTACAATGAGCAGTTCTTC. This codes for CASSSGPGRVSYNEQFF.